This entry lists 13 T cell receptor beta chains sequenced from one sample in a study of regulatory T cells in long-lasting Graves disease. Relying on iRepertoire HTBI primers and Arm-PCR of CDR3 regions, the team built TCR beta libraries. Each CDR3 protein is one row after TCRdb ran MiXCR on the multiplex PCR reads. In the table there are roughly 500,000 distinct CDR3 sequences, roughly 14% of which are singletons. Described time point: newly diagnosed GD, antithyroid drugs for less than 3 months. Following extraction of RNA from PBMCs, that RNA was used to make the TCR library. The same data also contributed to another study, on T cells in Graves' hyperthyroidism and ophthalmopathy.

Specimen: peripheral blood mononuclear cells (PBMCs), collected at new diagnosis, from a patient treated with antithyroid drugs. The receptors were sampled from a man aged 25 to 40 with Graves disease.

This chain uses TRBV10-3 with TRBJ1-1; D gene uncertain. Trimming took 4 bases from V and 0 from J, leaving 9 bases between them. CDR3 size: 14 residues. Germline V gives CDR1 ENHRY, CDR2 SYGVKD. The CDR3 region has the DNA TGTGCCATCAGTGTAACCGTTATGAACACTGAAGCTTTCTTT. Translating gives CAISVTVMNTEAFF.

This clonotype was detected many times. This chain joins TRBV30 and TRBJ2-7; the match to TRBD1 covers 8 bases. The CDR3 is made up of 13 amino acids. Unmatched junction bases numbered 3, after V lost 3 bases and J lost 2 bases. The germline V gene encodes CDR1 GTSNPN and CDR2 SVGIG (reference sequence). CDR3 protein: CAWRGTGAYEQYF. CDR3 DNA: TGTGCCTGGAGGGGGACAGGTGCCTACGAGCAGTACTTC.

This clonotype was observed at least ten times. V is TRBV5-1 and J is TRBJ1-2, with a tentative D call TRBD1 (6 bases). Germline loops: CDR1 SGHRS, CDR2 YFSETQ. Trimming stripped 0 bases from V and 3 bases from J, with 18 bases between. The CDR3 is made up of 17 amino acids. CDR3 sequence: CASSLAAPGAGDYGYTF. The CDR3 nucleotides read TGCGCCAGCAGCTTGGCCGCTCCGGGGGCCGGTGACTATGGCTACACCTTC.

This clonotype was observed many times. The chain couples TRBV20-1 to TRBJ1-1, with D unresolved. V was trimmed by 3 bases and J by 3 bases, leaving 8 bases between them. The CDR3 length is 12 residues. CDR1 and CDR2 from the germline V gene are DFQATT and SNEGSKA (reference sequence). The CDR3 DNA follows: TGCAGTGCTAGTCGTCTTTACACTGAAGCTTTCTTT. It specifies CSASRLYTEAFF.

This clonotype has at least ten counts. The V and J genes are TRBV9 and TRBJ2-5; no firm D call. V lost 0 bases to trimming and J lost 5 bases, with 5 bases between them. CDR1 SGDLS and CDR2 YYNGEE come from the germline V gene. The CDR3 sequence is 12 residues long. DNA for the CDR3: TGTGCCAGCAGCGTAGCTGAGGAGACCCAGTACTTC. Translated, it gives CASSVAEETQYF. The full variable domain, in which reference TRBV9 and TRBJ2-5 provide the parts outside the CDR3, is DSGVTQTPKHLITATGQRVTLRCSPRSGDLSVYWYQQSLDQGLQFLIQYYNGEERAKGNILERFSAQQFPDLHSELNLSSLELGDSALYFCASSVAEETQYFGPGTRLLVL.

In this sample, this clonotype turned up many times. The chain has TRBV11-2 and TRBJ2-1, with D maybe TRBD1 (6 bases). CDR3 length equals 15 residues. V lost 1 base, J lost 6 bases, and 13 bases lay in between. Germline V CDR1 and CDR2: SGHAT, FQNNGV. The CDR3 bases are TGTGCCAGCAGCTTAGCGGATACAGGGTTCAATGAGCAGTTCTTC. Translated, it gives CASSLADTGFNEQFF.

This chain's CDR3 is CASSQLVGYEQYF. DNA of the CDR3: TGTGCCAGCAGCCAATTGGTGGGTTACGAGCAGTACTTC. This chain joins TRBV3-1 and TRBJ2-7; D is undetermined. Germline CDR1 reads LGHDT; CDR2 reads YNNKEL (reference sequence). The CDR3 covers 13 residues. V was trimmed by 2 bases and J by 4 bases, leaving 9 bases between them.

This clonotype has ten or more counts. CDR3 bases: TGTGCCAGCAGCTTAGATGGACTAGCGGGAGCGGGGTACAATGAGCAGTTCTTC. Translation: CASSLDGLAGAGYNEQFF. V usage is TRBV7-2 and J usage is TRBJ2-1; TRBD2 matches at 13 bases. The V and J ends lost 1 base and 4 bases, in that order; junction bases with no gene match: 7. Germline V CDR1 and CDR2: SGHTA, FQGNSA. The CDR3 totals 18 residues.

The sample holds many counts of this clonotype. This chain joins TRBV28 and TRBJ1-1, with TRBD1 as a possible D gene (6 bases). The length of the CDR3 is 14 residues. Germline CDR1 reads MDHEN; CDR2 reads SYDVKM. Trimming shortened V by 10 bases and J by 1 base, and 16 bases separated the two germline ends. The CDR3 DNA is TGTGCCACCGAGAGTCCAGGGGCGAACACTGAAGCTTTCTTT. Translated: CATESPGANTEAFF.

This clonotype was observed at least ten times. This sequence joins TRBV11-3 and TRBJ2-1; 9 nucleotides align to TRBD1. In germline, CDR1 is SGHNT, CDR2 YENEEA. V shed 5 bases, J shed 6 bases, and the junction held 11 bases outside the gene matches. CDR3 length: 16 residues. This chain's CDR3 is CASSPFGTGPSNEQFF. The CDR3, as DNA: TGTGCCAGCAGCCCCTTTGGGACAGGGCCGAGCAATGAGCAGTTCTTC.

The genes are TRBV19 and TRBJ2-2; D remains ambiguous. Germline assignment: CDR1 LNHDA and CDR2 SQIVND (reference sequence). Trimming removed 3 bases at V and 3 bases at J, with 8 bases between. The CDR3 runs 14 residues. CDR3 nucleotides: TGTGCCAGTAGTATCGGCTATTACACCGGGGAGCTGTTTTTT. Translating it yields CASSIGYYTGELFF. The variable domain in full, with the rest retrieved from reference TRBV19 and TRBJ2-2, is DGGITQSPKYLFRKEGQNVTLSCEQNLNHDAMYWYRQDPGQGLRLIYYSQIVNDFQKGDIAEGYSVSREKKESFPLTVTSAQKNPTAFYLCASSIGYYTGELFFGEGSRLTVL.

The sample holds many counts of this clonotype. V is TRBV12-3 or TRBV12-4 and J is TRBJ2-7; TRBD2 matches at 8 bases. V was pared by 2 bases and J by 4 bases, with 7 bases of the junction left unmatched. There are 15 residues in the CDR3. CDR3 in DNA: TGTGCCAGCAGTTTAAAGCTCAGCGGGAGATACGAGCAGTACTTC. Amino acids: CASSLKLSGRYEQYF.

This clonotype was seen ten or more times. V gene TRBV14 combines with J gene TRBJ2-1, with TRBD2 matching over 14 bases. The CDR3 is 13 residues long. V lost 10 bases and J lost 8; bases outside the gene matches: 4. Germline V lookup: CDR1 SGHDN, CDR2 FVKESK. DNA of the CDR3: TGTGCCACGGGACTAGCGGGAGAATATGAGCAGTTCTTC. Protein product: CATGLAGEYEQFF.